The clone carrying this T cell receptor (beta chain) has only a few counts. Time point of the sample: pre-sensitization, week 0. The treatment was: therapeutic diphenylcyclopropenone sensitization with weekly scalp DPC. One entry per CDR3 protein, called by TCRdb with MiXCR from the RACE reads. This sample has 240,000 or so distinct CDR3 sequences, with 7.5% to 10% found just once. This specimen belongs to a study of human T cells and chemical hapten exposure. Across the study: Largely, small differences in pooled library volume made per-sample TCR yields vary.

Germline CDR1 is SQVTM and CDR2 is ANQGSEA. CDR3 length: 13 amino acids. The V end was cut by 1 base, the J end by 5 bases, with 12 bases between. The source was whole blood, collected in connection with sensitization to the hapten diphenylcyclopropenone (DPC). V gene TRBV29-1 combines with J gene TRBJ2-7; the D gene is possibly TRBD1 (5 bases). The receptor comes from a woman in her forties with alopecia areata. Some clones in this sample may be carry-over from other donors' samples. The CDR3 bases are TGCAGCGTTGAAGGGCAGGGTGATAACGAGCAGTACTTC. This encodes CSVEGQGDNEQYF.